This entry features one T cell receptor (beta chain) sequence. The length of the CDR3 is 13 residues. Trimming left V 3 bases short and J 9 bases short, with 15 bases between. In germline, CDR1 is SGHNT, CDR2 YYREEE (reference sequence). Using immunoSEQ multiplex PCR, the repertoire was profiled, and TCRdb retains in-frame clones only, with some absent. The table has about 140,000 clones, 85% to 95% seen once. This sample is part of a study of T cell responses to AZD1222 COVID-19 vaccine. On the study more broadly: Second doses at about 4 or about 12 weeks were pooled.

The J gene is TRBJ1-1, the V gene TRBV5-4; D unclear. Material: peripheral blood, obtained on day 0 of AZD1222 vaccination. The sequence derives from an adult in good health. The CDR3 loop reads CASSSKSESQAFF. The DNA of the CDR3 is TGTGCCAGCAGCTCCAAGTCGGAATCCCAAGCTTTCTTT. The full variable domain, in which reference TRBV5-4 and TRBJ1-1 provide the parts outside the CDR3, is ETGVTQSPTHLIKTRGQQVTLRCSSQSGHNTVSWYQQALGQGPQFIFQYYREEENGRGNFPPRFSGLQFPNYSSELNVNALELDDSALYLCASSSKSESQAFFGQGTRLTVV.